The T cell receptor beta chain described here comes from a study of cytomegalovirus exposure and HLA in healthy donors. TCRdb's table, derived via immunoSEQ multiplex PCR, lists solely in-frame clones and lacks some. The sample carries around 300,000 clones, approximately 83% recorded once. The sequenced material came from PBMCs. The clonotype comes from a woman aged 18 to 35 in good health and CMV-seronegative.

CDR3 residues: CASSPGQGEGYTF. The CDR3 nucleotides are TGTGCCAGCAGTCCAGGACAGGGAGAAGGCTACACCTTC. V usage is TRBV7-3 and J usage is TRBJ1-2; 8 bases line up with TRBD1. CDR3 size: 13 residues. Unmatched junction bases numbered 8, after V lost 6 bases and J lost 8 bases. Germline lookup yields CDR1 SGHTA and CDR2 FQGTGA.